The clone carrying this T cell receptor (beta chain) was picked up a small number of times. Its specificity is not known. Treatment: roughly 20 received Ad26.COV2.S at low or high dose, single or two shots; about 5 received placebo; per-sample allocation not given. On day 63 after the first injection, vaccine and placebo recipients gave samples. The record originates from a study of Ad26.COV2.S vaccination and SARS-CoV-2 variants. General study points: CD8+ and CD4+ T cells specific for spike reportedly responded with substantial breadth after vaccination. Vaccine recipients showed a spike-specific TCR breadth that was higher than in placebo recipients.

Profiling relied on immunoSEQ multiplex PCR, and the TCRdb table lists in-frame clones only, not all of them. This sample has some 300,000 clones, with around four fifths found just once. Trimming cost V 3 bases and J 2 bases; bases outside gene matches: 2. CDR3 length: 15 amino acids. Germline CDR1 is KGHSH and CDR2 is LQKENI. This rearrangement joins TRBV18 to TRBJ1-5, with 9 bases aligning to TRBD1. This clonotype originated in a person between 18 and 60 years old who received the Ad26.COV2.S COVID-19 vaccine or a placebo. This material consisted of peripheral blood, taken in a trial of Ad26.COV2.S vaccine versus placebo. CDR3 in amino acids: CASSPTGGGNQPQHF. CDR3 coding DNA: TGTGCCAGCTCACCGACAGGGGGAGGCAATCAGCCCCAGCATTTT.